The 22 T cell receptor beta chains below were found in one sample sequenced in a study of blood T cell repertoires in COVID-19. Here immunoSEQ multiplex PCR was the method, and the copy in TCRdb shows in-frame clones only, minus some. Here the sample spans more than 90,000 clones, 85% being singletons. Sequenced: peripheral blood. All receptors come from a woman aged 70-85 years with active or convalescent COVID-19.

Here the CDR3 DNA reads TGTGCCAGTAGTATCCAGGGGGATCCCTCCTACGAGCAGTACTTC. It codes for CASSIQGDPSYEQYF. V and J are TRBV19 and TRBJ2-7; 7 positions agree with TRBD1. Germline trimming cut 3 bases from V and 0 bases from J; bases unmatched to any gene: 5. CDR1 and CDR2 (germline): LNHDA, SQIVND (reference sequence). CDR3 size: 15 residues.

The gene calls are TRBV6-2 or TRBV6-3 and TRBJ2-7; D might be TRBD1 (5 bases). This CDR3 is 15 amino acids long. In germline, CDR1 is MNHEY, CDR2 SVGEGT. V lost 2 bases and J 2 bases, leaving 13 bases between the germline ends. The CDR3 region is CASSYNQRQTYEQYF. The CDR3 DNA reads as TGTGCCAGCAGTTACAACCAGAGACAGACCTACGAGCAGTACTTC.

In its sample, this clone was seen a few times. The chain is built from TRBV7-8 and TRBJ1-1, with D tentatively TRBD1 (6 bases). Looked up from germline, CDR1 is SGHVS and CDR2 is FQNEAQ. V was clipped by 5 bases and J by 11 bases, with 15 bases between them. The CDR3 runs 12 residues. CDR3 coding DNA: TGTGCCAGCAGCCCGACCACAGGGTTGGCTTTCTTT. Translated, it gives CASSPTTGLAFF. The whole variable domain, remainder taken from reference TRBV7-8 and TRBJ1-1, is GAGVSQSPRYKVAKRGQDVALRCDPISGHVSLFWYQQALGQGPEFLTYFQNEAQLDKSGLPSDRFFAERPEGSVSTLKIQRTQQEDSAVYLCASSPTTGLAFFGQGTRLTVV.

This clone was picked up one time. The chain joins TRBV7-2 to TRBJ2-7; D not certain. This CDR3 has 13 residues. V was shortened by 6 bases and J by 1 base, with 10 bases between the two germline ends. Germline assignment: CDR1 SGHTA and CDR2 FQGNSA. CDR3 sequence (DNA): TGTGCCAGCAGTTTCGGTTCTTCCTACGAGCAGTACTTC. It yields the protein CASSFGSSYEQYF.

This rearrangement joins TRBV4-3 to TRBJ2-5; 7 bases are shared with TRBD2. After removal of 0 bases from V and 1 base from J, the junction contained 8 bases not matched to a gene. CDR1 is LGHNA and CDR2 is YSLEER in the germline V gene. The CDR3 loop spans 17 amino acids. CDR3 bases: TGCGCCAGCAGCCAAGATTGGAACGGGAGGCCCCAAGAGACCCAGTACTTC. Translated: CASSQDWNGRPQETQYF.

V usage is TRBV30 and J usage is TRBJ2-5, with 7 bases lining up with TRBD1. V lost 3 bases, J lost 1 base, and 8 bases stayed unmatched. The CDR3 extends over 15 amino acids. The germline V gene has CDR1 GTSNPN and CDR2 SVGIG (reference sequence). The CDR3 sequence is CAWRIRDRRQETQYF. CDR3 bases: TGTGCCTGGAGAATCCGGGACAGACGCCAAGAGACCCAGTACTTC.

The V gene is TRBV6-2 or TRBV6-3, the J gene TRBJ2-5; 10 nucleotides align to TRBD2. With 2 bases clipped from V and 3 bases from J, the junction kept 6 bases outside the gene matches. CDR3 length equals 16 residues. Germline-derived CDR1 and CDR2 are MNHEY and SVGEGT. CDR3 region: CASSYPFLAGEETQYF. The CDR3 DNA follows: TGTGCCAGCAGTTACCCTTTCCTAGCGGGGGAAGAGACCCAGTACTTC.

The CDR3 protein is CASSLSQGHIEETQYF. The CDR3 DNA is TGTGCCAGCAGCTTATCACAGGGGCATATAGAAGAGACCCAGTACTTC. The chain joins TRBV7-9 to TRBJ2-5; 7 bases line up with TRBD1. Trimming removed 2 bases from V and 3 bases from J; junction bases left unmatched: 9. The germline CDR1 and CDR2 sequences are SEHNR and FQNEAQ (reference sequence). The CDR3 extends over 16 amino acids. The entire variable domain, with the rest obtained from reference TRBV7-9 and TRBJ2-5, is as follows: DTGVSQNPRHKITKRGQNVTFRCDPISEHNRLYWYRQTLGQGPEFLTYFQNEAQLEKSRLLSDRFSAERPKGSFSTLEIQRTEQGDSAMYLCASSLSQGHIEETQYFGPGTRLLVL.

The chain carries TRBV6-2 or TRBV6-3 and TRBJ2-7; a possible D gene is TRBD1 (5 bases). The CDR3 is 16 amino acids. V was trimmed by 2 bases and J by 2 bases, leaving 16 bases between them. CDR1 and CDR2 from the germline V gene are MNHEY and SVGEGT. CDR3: CASSYGAPSYAYEQYF. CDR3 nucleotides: TGTGCCAGCAGTTACGGGGCGCCAAGCTACGCCTACGAGCAGTACTTC.

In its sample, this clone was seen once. CDR3 coding DNA: TGTGCCAGCAGTTTAGACAGGGGTGGGTCACCCCTCCACTTT. Protein: CASSLDRGGSPLHF. The V gene is TRBV27, the J gene TRBJ1-6, with 8 positions matching TRBD1. The germline V gene has CDR1 MNHEY and CDR2 SMNVEV (reference sequence). The V gene end was trimmed by 2 bases and the J gene end by 10 bases; junction bases not matched to a gene: 4. The CDR3 contains 14 residues.

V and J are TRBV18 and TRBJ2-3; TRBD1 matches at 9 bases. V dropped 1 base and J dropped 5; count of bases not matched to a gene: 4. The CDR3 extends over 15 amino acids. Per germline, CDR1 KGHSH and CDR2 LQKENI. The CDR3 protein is CASSPQVDRGDTQYF. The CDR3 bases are TGTGCCAGCTCACCACAGGTGGACAGGGGAGATACGCAGTATTTT.

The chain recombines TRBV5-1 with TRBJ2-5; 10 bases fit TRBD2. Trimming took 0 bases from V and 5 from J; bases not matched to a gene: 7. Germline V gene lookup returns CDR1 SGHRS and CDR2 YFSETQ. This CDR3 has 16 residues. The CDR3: CASSLAKLAGAETQYF. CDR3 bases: TGCGCCAGCAGCTTGGCCAAGCTAGCGGGAGCGGAGACCCAGTACTTC.

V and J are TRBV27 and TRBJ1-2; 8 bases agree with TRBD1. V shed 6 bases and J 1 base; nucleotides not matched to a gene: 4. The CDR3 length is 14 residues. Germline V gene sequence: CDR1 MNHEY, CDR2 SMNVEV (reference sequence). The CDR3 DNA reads TGTGCCAGCAGCCGGACAGGGATTAACTATGGCTACACCTTC. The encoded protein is CASSRTGINYGYTF.

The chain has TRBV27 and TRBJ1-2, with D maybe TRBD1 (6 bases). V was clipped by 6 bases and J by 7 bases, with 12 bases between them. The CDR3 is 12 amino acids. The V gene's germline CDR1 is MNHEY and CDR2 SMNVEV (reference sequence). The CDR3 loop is CASREQGGGYTF. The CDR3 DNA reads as TGTGCCAGCAGAGAACAGGGTGGTGGCTACACCTTC.

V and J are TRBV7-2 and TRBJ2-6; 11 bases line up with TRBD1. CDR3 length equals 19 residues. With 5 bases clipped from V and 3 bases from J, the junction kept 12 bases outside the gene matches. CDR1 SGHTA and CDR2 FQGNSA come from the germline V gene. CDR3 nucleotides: TGTGCCAGCAGCCGTTCTCCGGGACAGGGGGTAGGTGGGGCCAACGTCCTGACTTTC. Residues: CASSRSPGQGVGGANVLTF.

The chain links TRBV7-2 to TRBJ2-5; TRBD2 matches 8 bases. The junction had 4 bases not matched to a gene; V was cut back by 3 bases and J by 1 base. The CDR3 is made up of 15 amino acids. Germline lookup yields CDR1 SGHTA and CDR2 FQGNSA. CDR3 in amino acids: CASSFQRGSQETQYF. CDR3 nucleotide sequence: TGTGCCAGCAGCTTCCAGCGGGGGTCCCAAGAGACCCAGTACTTC.

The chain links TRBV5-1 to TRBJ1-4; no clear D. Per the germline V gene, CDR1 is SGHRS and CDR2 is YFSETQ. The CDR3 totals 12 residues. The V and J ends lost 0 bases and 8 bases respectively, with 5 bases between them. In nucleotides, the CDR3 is TGCGCCAGCAGCTTGGCCGGGGAAAAACTGTTTTTT. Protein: CASSLAGEKLFF. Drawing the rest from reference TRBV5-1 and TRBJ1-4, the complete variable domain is KAGVTQTPRYLIKTRGQQVTLSCSPISGHRSVSWYQQTPGQGLQFLFEYFSETQRNKGNFPGRFSGRQFSNSRSEMNVSTLELGDSALYLCASSLAGEKLFFGSGTQLSVL.

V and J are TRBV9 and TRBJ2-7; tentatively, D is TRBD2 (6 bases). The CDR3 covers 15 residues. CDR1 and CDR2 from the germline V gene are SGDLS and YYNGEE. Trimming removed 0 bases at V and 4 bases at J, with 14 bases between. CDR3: CASSVEGGEGYEQYF. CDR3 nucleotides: TGTGCCAGCAGCGTAGAGGGAGGTGAGGGGTACGAGCAGTACTTC.

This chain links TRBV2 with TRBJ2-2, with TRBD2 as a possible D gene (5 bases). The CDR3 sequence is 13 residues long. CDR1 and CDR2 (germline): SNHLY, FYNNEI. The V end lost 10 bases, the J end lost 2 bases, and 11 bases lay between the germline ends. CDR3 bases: TGTGCCACCAAACTAGAAAACACCGGGGAGCTGTTTTTT. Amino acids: CATKLENTGELFF.

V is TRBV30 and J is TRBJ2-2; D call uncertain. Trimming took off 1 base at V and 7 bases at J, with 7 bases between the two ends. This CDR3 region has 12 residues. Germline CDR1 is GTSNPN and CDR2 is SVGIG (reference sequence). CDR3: CAWSGSVGELFF. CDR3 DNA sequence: TGTGCCTGGAGTGGGAGTGTCGGGGAGCTGTTTTTT.

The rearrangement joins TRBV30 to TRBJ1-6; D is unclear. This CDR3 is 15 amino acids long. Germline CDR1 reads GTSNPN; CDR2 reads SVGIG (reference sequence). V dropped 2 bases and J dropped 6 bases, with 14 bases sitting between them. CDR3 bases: TGTGCCTGGAGTCCCTCCTTAGGGAGTAATTCACCCCTCCACTTT. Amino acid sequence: CAWSPSLGSNSPLHF.

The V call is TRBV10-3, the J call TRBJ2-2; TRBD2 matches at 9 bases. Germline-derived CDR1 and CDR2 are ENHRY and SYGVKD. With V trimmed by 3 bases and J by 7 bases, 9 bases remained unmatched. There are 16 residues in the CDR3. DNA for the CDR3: TGTGCCATCAGTGACCGTAGCGGGAGCTTTGGCGGGGAGCTGTTTTTT. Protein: CAISDRSGSFGGELFF.